The 31 T cell receptor beta chains reported below all come from one sample, sequenced in a study of blood T cells in healthy people across ages. The second PCR ran about 6 to 12 cycles with a sample-barcoded 5' primer and J-beta primers. TCRdb redid the calling of the 5' RACE reads with MiXCR, one entry per CDR3 protein. The sample lists roughly 1,500,000 distinct CDR3 sequences; roughly 32% were seen once. What was sequenced was blood. The receptor source for this set is a woman in her 30s in good health.

V and J are TRBV29-1 and TRBJ2-5, with 8 bases that match TRBD1. CDR1 is SQVTM, CDR2 ANQGSEA, per germline. V was clipped by 6 bases and J by 5 bases; unmatched bases: 5. This CDR3 contains 12 residues. The CDR3 DNA reads TGCAGCGTGTCGACAGGGGTCGAGACCCAGTACTTC. Its protein is CSVSTGVETQYF.

This clonotype was picked up a small number of times. V and J are TRBV4-1 and TRBJ2-7; D gene unclear. The V end lost 2 bases, the J end lost 5 bases, and 10 bases lay between the germline ends. The CDR3 spans 13 residues. CDR1 MGHRA and CDR2 YSYEKL come from the germline V gene. CDR3 DNA sequence: TGCGCCAGCAGCCAAAAGTTTATTGACGAGCAGTACTTC. This gives the protein CASSQKFIDEQYF.

This clonotype has just a few counts. This chain links TRBV29-1 with TRBJ2-5, with TRBD1 matching over 7 bases. J was trimmed by 6 bases and V by 2 bases; bases with no gene match: 9. CDR1 and CDR2 from the germline V gene are SQVTM and ANQGSEA. The CDR3 consists of 14 residues. DNA for the CDR3: TGCAGCGTTGAACAAACAGGGGTGTATCAGACCCAGTACTTC. As protein: CSVEQTGVYQTQYF. Drawing the rest from reference TRBV29-1 and TRBJ2-5, the complete variable domain is SAVISQKPSRDICQRGTSLTIQCQVDSQVTMMFWYRQQPGQSLTLIATANQGSEATYESGFVIDKFPISRPNLTFSTLTVSNMSPEDSSIYLCSVEQTGVYQTQYFGPGTRLLVL.

This rearrangement joins TRBV5-1 to TRBJ2-1; the D call may be TRBD1 or TRBD2 (5 bases each). The germline V gene encodes CDR1 SGHRS and CDR2 YFSETQ. The CDR3 runs to 15 residues. Trimming left V 1 base short and J 7 bases short, with 15 bases between. CDR3 in amino acids: CASSLCMGEPNEQFF. CDR3 DNA: TGCGCCAGCAGCTTGTGTATGGGGGAGCCTAATGAGCAGTTCTTC.

The chain links TRBV20-1 to TRBJ2-7; 9 bases are shared with TRBD1. Germline CDR1 is DFQATT and CDR2 is SNEGSKA (reference sequence). The V gene end was trimmed by 1 base and the J gene end by 2 bases; junction bases not matched to a gene: 9. This CDR3 has 16 residues. This CDR3 reads CSARGVRDRVTYEQYF. The CDR3 DNA sequence: TGCAGTGCTAGAGGAGTGCGGGACAGGGTCACCTACGAGCAGTACTTC.

This clonotype was picked up many times. This chain joins TRBV5-1 and TRBJ2-1; D is possibly TRBD2 (5 bases). V was shortened by 2 bases and J by 6 bases, with 9 bases between the two germline ends. CDR3 length: 13 amino acids. CDR1 SGHRS and CDR2 YFSETQ come from the germline V gene. The CDR3 DNA reads as TGCGCCAGCAGCTTTTATGAGGGCAATGAGCAGTTCTTC. Protein product: CASSFYEGNEQFF.

This sequence joins TRBV5-5 and TRBJ2-5; TRBD1 matches at 10 bases. The CDR3 covers 17 residues. Germline values: CDR1 SGHKS, CDR2 YYEKEE (reference sequence). With 2 bases clipped from V and 4 bases from J, the junction kept 11 bases outside the gene matches. CDR3 residues: CASSFGVDRGQGETQYF. The CDR3, as DNA: TGTGCCAGCAGCTTTGGGGTTGACAGGGGGCAGGGAGAGACCCAGTACTTC.

The CDR3 loop is CSARPLGAGYDQYF. The CDR3 nucleotides are TGCAGTGCTAGGCCCTTGGGGGCTGGATACGACCAGTACTTC. The chain combines TRBV20-1 with TRBJ2-4, with D possibly TRBD1 on 6 matching bases. The CDR3 has 14 amino acids. Trimming took off 3 bases at V and 13 bases at J, with 22 bases between the two ends. Germline lookup yields CDR1 DFQATT and CDR2 SNEGSKA (reference sequence).

The rearrangement links TRBV28 to TRBJ2-4; 7 bases are a match to TRBD1. The ends lost 7 bases at V and 0 bases at J; junction bases unmatched: 15. Germline CDR1 is MDHEN and CDR2 is SYDVKM. The CDR3 is 18 residues long. CDR3 sequence reads: CASTRARGQPLAKNIQYF. For the CDR3, the DNA is TGTGCCAGCACCAGGGCAAGGGGGCAGCCACTAGCCAAAAACATTCAGTACTTC. The full variable domain, its missing parts supplied by reference TRBV28 and TRBJ2-4, is DVKVTQSSRYLVKRTGEKVFLECVQDMDHENMFWYRQDPGLGLRLIYFSYDVKMKEKGDIPEGYSVSREKKERFSLILESASTNQTSMYLCASTRARGQPLAKNIQYFGAGTRLSVL.

This chain uses TRBV5-6 with TRBJ1-2; 7 nucleotides agree with TRBD1. CDR1 and CDR2 from the germline V gene are SGHDT and YYEEEE. Trimming at V came to 7 bases and at J to 0 bases, leaving 3 bases not matched to a gene. The CDR3 is 13 residues long. The CDR3, as DNA: TGTGCCAGCGCGACAGGGTCTAACTATGGCTACACCTTC. Amino acid sequence: CASATGSNYGYTF.

This clonotype occurred a few times. The J gene is TRBJ2-3, the V gene TRBV20-1, with D possibly called TRBD1 or TRBD2 (6 bases each). There are 16 residues in the CDR3. Germline V gene data show CDR1 as DFQATT and CDR2 as SNEGSKA (reference sequence). The V end lost 3 bases, the J end lost 1 base, and 17 bases lay between the germline ends. The CDR3 nucleotides are TGCAGTGCTAGGGGGGGCCCGAGGGCTGGCACAGATACGCAGTATTTT. It yields the protein CSARGGPRAGTDTQYF.

The chain links TRBV27 to TRBJ1-5; unclear D gene. There are 15 residues in the CDR3. Germline V gene sequence: CDR1 MNHEY, CDR2 SMNVEV (reference sequence). Trimming left V 6 bases short and J 1 base short, with 13 bases between. CDR3 in DNA: TGTGCCAGCAGGCAGAGGGCTTGGAGCAATCAGCCCCAGCATTTT. It is translated as CASRQRAWSNQPQHF.

This clonotype was counted only a few times. V is TRBV5-1 and J is TRBJ1-6; TRBD1 aligns across 9 bases. The germline V gene has CDR1 SGHRS and CDR2 YFSETQ. V dropped 4 bases and J dropped 10; count of bases not matched to a gene: 9. The CDR3 contains 15 residues. CDR3 loop: CASSLPGQGTSPLHF. The CDR3, as DNA: TGCGCCAGCAGCCTTCCGGGACAGGGCACCTCACCCCTCCACTTT. The complete variable domain, with remaining parts taken from reference TRBV5-1 and TRBJ1-6, reads KAGVTQTPRYLIKTRGQQVTLSCSPISGHRSVSWYQQTPGQGLQFLFEYFSETQRNKGNFPGRFSGRQFSNSRSEMNVSTLELGDSALYLCASSLPGQGTSPLHFGNGTRLTVT.

The genes are TRBV30 and TRBJ2-1; possibly TRBD2 for D (6 bases). Trimming removed 4 bases at V and 3 bases at J, with 10 bases between. The CDR3 has 13 residues. From germline, CDR1 is GTSNPN and CDR2 SVGIG (reference sequence). This CDR3 reads CAWKPGDYNEQFF. The CDR3 DNA reads as TGTGCCTGGAAACCGGGAGACTACAATGAGCAGTTCTTC.

The chain combines TRBV20-1 with TRBJ2-4; 9 positions match TRBD2. The germline gives CDR1 DFQATT, CDR2 SNEGSKA (reference sequence). This CDR3 contains 15 residues. J gave up 7 bases and V 2 bases, and 9 bases lay outside the gene matches. As DNA, the CDR3 is TGCAGTGCTAGATGGTTAGAGGCGGGAGGGAACATTCAGTACTTC. This encodes CSARWLEAGGNIQYF.

On this clonotype itself: Given a much more abundant clone one base away, this may be a read error. V and J are TRBV7-3 and TRBJ1-4, with TRBD1 identical over 8 bases. Germline assignment: CDR1 SGHTA and CDR2 FQGTGA. The CDR3 loop spans 13 amino acids. This chain's CDR3 is CASSQGANEKRFF. CDR3 in DNA: TGTGCCAGCTCTCAGGGGGCGAATGAAAAACGGTTTTTT. The full variable domain, with the rest looked up from reference TRBV7-3 and TRBJ1-4, is GAGVSQTPSNKVTEKGKYVELRCDPISGHTALYWYRQSLGQGPEFLIYFQGTGAADDSGLPNDRFFAVRPEGSVSTLKIQRTERGDSAVYLCASSQGANEKRFFGSGTQLSVL.

The gene calls are TRBV7-9 and TRBJ2-7; TRBD1 might be the D (5 bases). The end of the DNA fits TRBJ2-5 better, so the J call may be wrong. The CDR3 spans 16 residues. Germline CDR1 is SEHNR and CDR2 is FQNEAQ (reference sequence). The chain's CDR3 is CASSLLSGGAWETQYF. CDR3 DNA: TGTGCCAGCAGCTTATTAAGTGGTGGGGCCTGGGAGACCCAGTACTTC.

Worth noting for this clonotype: This sequence may be a read error, since a much larger clone differs from it by one base. The chain combines TRBV4-3 with TRBJ2-1; 13 nucleotides match TRBD2. Germline loops: CDR1 LGHNA, CDR2 YSLEER. J lost 8 bases, V lost 4 bases, and 14 bases had no gene match. This CDR3 region has 18 residues. This CDR3 reads CASSRDHYGLAGVYEQFF. DNA for the CDR3: TGCGCCAGCAGCCGAGACCACTATGGACTAGCGGGAGTATATGAGCAGTTCTTC.

This clonotype was observed many times. The J gene is TRBJ2-1, the V gene TRBV29-1; 13 bases match TRBD2. Germline V lookup: CDR1 SQVTM, CDR2 ANQGSEA. The CDR3 runs 14 residues. The J segment lost 6 bases and the V segment lost 8 bases, leaving 7 bases of the junction unmatched. CDR3 residues: CSLDGTSGINEQFF. The CDR3 DNA reads as TGCAGCCTGGATGGGACTAGCGGGATCAATGAGCAGTTCTTC.

V gene TRBV12-3 or TRBV12-4 combines with J gene TRBJ2-7; TRBD2 is a possible D gene (6 bases). CDR3 length: 15 amino acids. Trimming shortened V by 3 bases and J by 0 bases, and 12 bases separated the two germline ends. The chain's CDR3 is CASSFRDGSSYEQYF. In DNA form, the CDR3 reads TGTGCCAGCAGTTTCCGGGACGGGAGCTCCTACGAGCAGTACTTC.

This chain connects TRBV19 to TRBJ2-1; a weak D match, TRBD2 (6 bases). The ends were cut back, 3 bases at V and 6 bases at J, with 27 bases in the middle. Germline V gene lookup returns CDR1 LNHDA and CDR2 SQIVND (reference sequence). The CDR3 runs 19 residues. In DNA form, the CDR3 reads TGTGCCAGTAGTATCGGGCGGTGGGGCAGGGACTCCGCTCCCAATGAGCAGTTCTTC. This encodes CASSIGRWGRDSAPNEQFF.

Comment on this clonotype: The junction departs from the called germline gene at one end, perhaps through a read error. The rearrangement links TRBV11-2 to TRBJ1-2; no clear D. The CDR3 totals 15 residues. The germline CDR1 and CDR2 sequences are SGHAT and FQNNGV. CDR3 amino acids: CANSLSGNPGYGYTF. CDR3 coding DNA: TGTGCCAACAGCTTATCCGGAAATCCCGGCTATGGCTACACCTTC.

This clonotype was detected only a few times. The chain has TRBV20-1 and TRBJ2-3; TRBD2 aligns across 8 bases. V shed 5 bases and J 4 bases; nucleotides not matched to a gene: 11. Looked up from germline, CDR1 is DFQATT and CDR2 is SNEGSKA (reference sequence). The CDR3 sequence is 15 residues long. The CDR3 DNA is TGCAGTGCTGCTGTTCTTAGCGGGGCTGCAGATACGCAGTATTTT. Residues: CSAAVLSGAADTQYF.

This clonotype was detected many times. CDR3 DNA: TGTGCCAGCAGCCCAAGACTAGCGGGAGGGCCATCGATGGAGGCGGACATTCAGTACTTC. Amino acid sequence: CASSPRLAGGPSMEADIQYF. The rearrangement links TRBV4-2 to TRBJ2-4, with TRBD2 matching 14 bases. The germline gives CDR1 LGHNA, CDR2 YNFKEQ. The CDR3 runs to 20 residues. V shed 4 bases and J 8 bases; nucleotides not matched to a gene: 19.

V usage is TRBV29-1 and J usage is TRBJ2-7, with D possibly being TRBD1 (5 bases). CDR3 size: 11 residues. Germline V CDR1 and CDR2: SQVTM, ANQGSEA. Trimming took off 7 bases at V and 6 bases at J, with 13 bases between the two ends. This CDR3 is CSAAGHFEQYF. The CDR3 DNA sequence: TGCAGCGCGGCAGGGCATTTCGAGCAGTACTTC.

V and J are TRBV9 and TRBJ2-3, with 7 bases fitting TRBD2. J lost 1 base, V lost 4 bases, and 24 bases had no gene match. CDR3 length: 21 amino acids. Germline lookup yields CDR1 SGDLS and CDR2 YYNGEE. DNA of the CDR3: TGTGCCAGCAGCCCGGAAGAAGATTCCGGGACTACCTTCGGGGGCACAGATACGCAGTATTTT. Amino acid sequence: CASSPEEDSGTTFGGTDTQYF.

The chain links TRBV18 to TRBJ2-7; a possible D gene is TRBD2 (6 bases). V lost 5 bases to trimming and J lost 5 bases, with 13 bases between them. CDR3 size: 13 residues. Germline V gene lookup returns CDR1 KGHSH and CDR2 LQKENI. CDR3 in amino acids: CASSTFGSHEQYF. In nucleotides, the CDR3 is TGTGCCAGCTCAACCTTCGGGAGCCACGAGCAGTACTTC.

This clonotype was picked up a small number of times. This chain uses TRBV20-1 with TRBJ2-4, with D possibly TRBD2 on 6 matching bases. Trimming shortened V by 3 bases and J by 13 bases, and 22 bases separated the two germline ends. CDR1 is DFQATT and CDR2 is SNEGSKA in the germline V gene (reference sequence). The CDR3 loop spans 14 amino acids. CDR3 nucleotides: TGCAGTGCTAGTACTAGCCAATTAAACGGGGAGCAGTACTTC. Encoded protein: CSASTSQLNGEQYF.

This clonotype occurred a few times. The rearrangement uses TRBV20-1 and TRBJ2-3; 8 bases match TRBD2. With V trimmed by 6 bases and J by 4 bases, 12 bases remained unmatched. The CDR3 contains 15 residues. CDR1 and CDR2 (germline): DFQATT, SNEGSKA (reference sequence). CDR3 in amino acids: CSAIGSGVKADTQYF. For the CDR3, the DNA is TGCAGTGCCATAGGTAGCGGGGTTAAGGCAGATACGCAGTATTTT.

This clonotype showed up just once. V usage is TRBV9 and J usage is TRBJ2-3; tentatively, D is TRBD2 (6 bases). This CDR3 is built from 15 residues. The V end lost 0 bases, the J end lost 2 bases, and 10 bases lay between the germline ends. The germline CDR1 and CDR2 sequences are SGDLS and YYNGEE. The DNA for the CDR3 is TGTGCCAGCAGCGTAGGGGTAGCGGTCACAGATACGCAGTATTTT. Its protein is CASSVGVAVTDTQYF.

This clonotype was seen only a few times. The chain uses TRBV5-1 and TRBJ1-2; D gene uncertain. Germline lookup yields CDR1 SGHRS and CDR2 YFSETQ. This CDR3 contains 17 residues. Trimming removed 0 bases at V and 0 bases at J, with 15 bases between. Here the CDR3 DNA reads TGCGCCAGCAGCTTGGCAGTCAGGACTGGAGCTAACTATGGCTACACCTTC. Residues: CASSLAVRTGANYGYTF.